The present TCR beta chain was sequenced within a study of shared clonotypes between healthy human individuals (dated by TCRdb to 2020 to 2022). For the study in its entirety: The cohort included three men and a couple of women between 18 and 49 years of age. Libraries were prepared and TCR repertoires were sequenced by different laboratories using diverse techniques, in order to increase sequencing depth and limit assay-specific biases. For each donor, three plates each were used for CD4 naive and CD4 memory, two plates were used for CD8 naive, and one plate was used for CD8 memory. To estimate repertoire size and how much clonotype sharing occurs between individuals, the study deeply sequenced the blood TCR repertoires of five healthy adults. Each donor's leukapheresis produced roughly between roughly 0.85 and 9.5 billion PBMCs. Overall study results and their limits: Sharing across several donors was observed for about 5% of naive CD4, around 3.5% of naive CD8, 2.3% of memory CD4, and over 0.3% of memory CD8 clonotypes. Only blood was sampled, and tissue TCR repertoires likely differ from those in blood. Naive subsets generally had larger estimated clonotype richness than memory subsets. Based on pairwise subsampling, the degree of clonotype sharing among donors was expected to be affected by sequencing depth. Because the study included a small number of donors, the genetic and exposure-history diversity represented was limited. Compared with non-shared clonotypes, the clonotypes found in all four sorted-subset donors had higher generation probabilities. Even with the large sequencing depth, rarefaction of the sorted-subset datasets indicated that sequencing was incomplete.

The CDR3 runs 17 residues from the cysteine to the phenylalanine. Kept here is only the CDR3 DNA, which spans 51 bases and is read in frame from base 1. V ends up 5 bases short and J 3 bases short, with an unmatched junction base count of 15. CDR1 is given as SGHVS and CDR2 as FQNEAQ, both from the germline V gene. Points on this clone: Its antigen target is currently unknown. Per-base qualities were not stored, and no clone one base away is much larger.

Using the deep immunoSEQ assay, multiplex PCR amplified TCR CDR3 regions from genomic DNA. Extracted genomic DNA from each cell subset was distributed evenly across all wells of several immunoSEQ 96-well plates, and each plate was treated as a replicate. For sorted subsets, each replicate PCR was loaded with 200 ng genomic DNA, equivalent to 25,000 to 35,000 T cell genomes. Purified libraries were measured with a Qubit 3.0 fluorometer, size-checked on a Bioanalyzer 2100, and measured again with the KAPA Library Quantification kit. Every immunoSEQ 96-well plate was sequenced on a dedicated single-read 150-cycle Illumina NextSeq 550 flow cell. For the original study's pipeline: Because the immunoSEQ output held only junctional sequences and lacked quality scores, the filtering could not match the filtering applied to full-length reads. Sequences were annotated with PyIR, a Python wrapper for IgBLAST v1.9, and V/J genes and CDR3 were assigned using IMGT germline references. Reads were filtered out if the reads had weak V/J assignments (E-value above 1e-6), no CDR3, stop codons, out-of-frame junctions, or ambiguous translated residues. A V3J clonotype was defined by an identical inferred V gene, J gene, and CDR3 amino acid sequence. Percentage overlap between repertoires was calculated by dividing the number of shared unique clonotypes by the size of the smaller repertoire. Repertoire richness was assessed with RTK rarefaction, the Chao1 estimator, and Recon v2.1 estimates of unobserved clonotypes. Generation probabilities were computed with OLGA for all TCRbeta clonotypes obtained by the gDNA method from several donors. This is the immuneACCESS table as TCRdb keeps it, with only in-frame sequences that have V and J called. A part of the clones is gone; compared with another copy, unresolved V genes explain less than half, and the rest is unexplained. That table supplies the V and J calls and clone size; D and trimming were determined from the DNA. The sample yields roughly 2.1 million clones; 85% to 95% were counted once. 1.5% to 2% of the sample goes to the ten largest clones.

For the CD8 naive samples, CD45RO-negative cells were positively selected for CCR7, yielding a CD45RA+CCR7+ population from which TemRA cells were excluded. Donors were healthy HIV-negative adults with no recently reported acute infections or vaccinations. Only Caucasian adults living in Nashville, Tennessee, USA were represented among the donors. Blood was obtained by leukapheresis, after which PBMCs were separated by Ficoll-Histopaque density gradient centrifugation and cryopreserved in liquid nitrogen vapor phase. Analytical flow cytometry was used to check the purity and quantity of each magnetically sorted T cell population. Genomic DNA was isolated from every sorted fraction and measured by UV absorbance on a Nanodrop 2000c.

The sequenced sample consisted of naive CD8+ T cells from PBMCs. Reading the label with the study, this specimen's cell subset or site is: CD45RA+CCR7+. The receptor was derived from a man younger than 35 in good health. Some clones in this sample may be carry-over from other donors' samples. The chain couples TRBV7-8 to TRBJ1-2, with TRBD1 identical over 7 junction bases. The nucleotide sequence is given as TGTGCCAGCAGCCGAACCGCCGCCACAGGGGTGCACTATGGCTACACCTTC. Its amino acids are CASSRTAATGVHYGYTF.